These 31 T cell receptor beta chains came from one sample sequenced in a study of blood T cells in healthy people across ages. For the second PCR, which ran for roughly 6 to 11 cycles, a sample-barcoded 5' primer and a J-beta primer mix were used. MiXCR, run by TCRdb on the 5' RACE reads, gives a single entry per CDR3 protein. The sample shows 750,000 to 950,000 distinct CDR3 sequences, 25% to 30% of them seen only once. These records were also assigned to another study, of T cells of mothers and their children.

Specimen: blood. The receptors were sampled from a boy under 18 in good health.

The J gene is TRBJ1-5, the V gene TRBV20-1, with D perhaps TRBD1 (5 bases). Germline V gives CDR1 DFQATT, CDR2 SNEGSKA (reference sequence). CDR3 length equals 12 residues. The CDR3 region has the DNA TGCGGAACCGGAGGGGGCAATCAGCCCCAGCATTTT. This gives the protein CGTGGGNQPQHF.

V usage is TRBV4-1 and J usage is TRBJ2-5, with 7 bases matching TRBD1. The J call is uncertain, as TRBJ2-1 better fits the DNA end. The CDR3 is made up of 14 amino acids. The germline gives CDR1 MGHRA, CDR2 YSYEKL. The CDR3 DNA reads TGCGCCAGCAGCCTTCAAGGGGGCAGCTATGAGCAGTTCTTC. It specifies CASSLQGGSYEQFF.

This clonotype was seen a few times. The chain has TRBV3-1 and TRBJ1-6; weak D call: TRBD1 (6 bases). This CDR3 region has 16 residues. V was clipped by 4 bases and J by 10 bases, with 20 bases between them. CDR1 is LGHDT, CDR2 YNNKEL, per germline (reference sequence). CDR3 residues: CASSPYRDLNWSPLHF. CDR3 bases: TGTGCCAGCAGCCCATACAGGGACCTCAACTGGTCACCCCTCCACTTT.

This clonotype was detected a few times. This sequence joins TRBV9 and TRBJ2-5, with TRBD2 as a possible D gene (6 bases). The V end lost 4 bases, the J end lost 11 bases, and 18 bases lay between the germline ends. CDR3 length: 13 amino acids. Germline lookup yields CDR1 SGDLS and CDR2 YYNGEE. The CDR3 region has the DNA TGTGCCAGCAGCCCCGGGACTTCGGAGGAGCAGTACTTC. Protein sequence: CASSPGTSEEQYF.

This clonotype was seen a few times. The chain couples TRBV20-1 to TRBJ2-7; tentatively, D is TRBD2 (5 bases). Germline CDR1 DFQATT, CDR2 SNEGSKA (reference sequence). V lost 1 base and J lost 6, with 10 bases in between. The CDR3 sequence is 12 residues long. CDR3 sequence (DNA): TGCAGTGCTAGAGTGGGAGCGTTCGAGCAGTACTTC. It translates to CSARVGAFEQYF.

This clonotype was recorded a few times. This chain links TRBV29-1 with TRBJ2-5; perhaps TRBD1 as D (6 bases). The CDR3 extends over 12 amino acids. V was pared by 6 bases and J by 5 bases, with 13 bases between. The germline CDR1 and CDR2 sequences are SQVTM and ANQGSEA. The CDR3 loop is CSVPTGLETQYF. In DNA, the CDR3 is TGCAGCGTCCCTACAGGGCTTGAGACCCAGTACTTC. Supplemented by reference TRBV29-1 and TRBJ2-5, the full variable domain reads SAVISQKPSRDICQRGTSLTIQCQVDSQVTMMFWYRQQPGQSLTLIATANQGSEATYESGFVIDKFPISRPNLTFSTLTVSNMSPEDSSIYLCSVPTGLETQYFGPGTRLLVL.

This clonotype was observed at least ten times. This chain links TRBV24-1 with TRBJ2-5; TRBD1 matches 9 bases. Germline assignment: CDR1 KGHDR and CDR2 SFDVKD. Trimming cost V 3 bases and J 5 bases; bases outside gene matches: 6. CDR3 size: 15 residues. CDR3 amino acids: CATSDPRTGEETQYF. The CDR3 nucleotides read TGTGCCACCAGTGATCCCCGGACAGGGGAGGAGACCCAGTACTTC.

Only a few counts were recorded for this clonotype. The gene calls are TRBV5-1 and TRBJ1-1; D possibly corresponds to TRBD1 (6 bases). The germline V gene has CDR1 SGHRS and CDR2 YFSETQ. V was pared by 4 bases and J by 6 bases, with 16 bases between. The CDR3 runs 14 residues. Written as DNA, the CDR3 is TGCGCCAGCAGCCACAGGGAGGGAAACGCTGAAGCTTTCTTT. This gives the protein CASSHREGNAEAFF.

This clonotype was picked up a small number of times. V gene TRBV6-5 combines with J gene TRBJ2-1; possibly TRBD1 for D (6 bases). V was trimmed by 8 bases and J by 0 bases, leaving 14 bases between them. Germline CDR1 MNHEY, CDR2 SVGAGI. This CDR3 contains 15 residues. CDR3 protein: CASGPGANSYNEQFF. The CDR3 DNA sequence: TGTGCCAGCGGCCCAGGGGCCAACTCCTACAATGAGCAGTTCTTC.

This clonotype was seen only a few times. The chain carries TRBV7-9 and TRBJ1-2; D might be TRBD1 (6 bases). The CDR3 runs to 13 residues. V gave up 5 bases and J gave up 7 bases, with 14 bases separating them. Germline-derived CDR1 and CDR2 are SEHNR and FQNEAQ (reference sequence). CDR3 in DNA: TGTGCCAGCAGCGCGGGGGCCCGCCGTGGCTACACCTTC. Residues: CASSAGARRGYTF.

The DNA for the CDR3 is TGTGCCAGCAGCGCGGACGCGGCCCCAAACTACGAGCAGTACTTC. It is translated as CASSADAAPNYEQYF. This rearrangement joins TRBV9 to TRBJ2-7; D remains unclear. The CDR3 runs 15 residues. The V and J ends lost 3 bases and 3 bases respectively, with 16 bases between them. CDR1 is SGDLS, CDR2 YYNGEE, per germline.

J is TRBJ2-1 and V is TRBV9, with TRBD1 matching 10 bases. V trimming: 4 bases; J trimming: 2 bases; junction bases outside the gene matches: 6. Germline V CDR1 and CDR2: SGDLS, YYNGEE. This CDR3 is 16 amino acids long. CDR3 in amino acids: CASSLRQGAAYNEQFF. The CDR3 DNA is TGTGCCAGCAGCCTAAGACAGGGGGCGGCCTACAATGAGCAGTTCTTC.

V usage is TRBV29-1 and J usage is TRBJ2-5, with D uncertain. The CDR3 extends over 13 amino acids. Germline CDR1 is SQVTM and CDR2 is ANQGSEA. Between the trimmed V and J ends, which lost 5 bases and 6 bases, there was a span of 16 bases. The CDR3 loop is CSVKVVGRKTQYF. The CDR3 nucleotides read TGCAGCGTTAAAGTCGTGGGTCGGAAGACCCAGTACTTC.

The chain joins TRBV7-9 to TRBJ2-7; no definite D call. The V and J ends lost 5 bases and 1 base respectively, with 18 bases between them. In germline, CDR1 is SEHNR, CDR2 FQNEAQ (reference sequence). The CDR3 length is 16 residues. The CDR3 loop reads CASSLSEQNPSYEQYF. The CDR3 nucleotides read TGTGCCAGCAGCCTATCAGAGCAGAACCCATCCTACGAGCAGTACTTC.

J is TRBJ2-5 and V is TRBV7-2; perhaps TRBD2 as D (6 bases). There are 16 residues in the CDR3. Germline V lookup: CDR1 SGHTA, CDR2 FQGNSA. V shed 5 bases and J shed 2 bases, with 18 bases lying between them. The CDR3 nucleotides read TGTGCCAGCAGCATCCCGGCGGGGCGGAGTCAAGAGACCCAGTACTTC. Its protein product is CASSIPAGRSQETQYF.

The gene calls are TRBV7-2 and TRBJ1-6; D is ambiguous. The V end lost 3 bases, the J end lost 3 bases, and 9 bases lay between the germline ends. CDR3 length: 15 residues. The germline V gene has CDR1 SGHTA and CDR2 FQGNSA. In DNA form, the CDR3 reads TGTGCCAGCAGCTTCCGGGTCAACTATAATTCACCCCTCCACTTT. Protein: CASSFRVNYNSPLHF.

The genes are TRBV12-3 or TRBV12-4 and TRBJ2-2, with D uncertain. The CDR3 contains 14 residues. V lost 3 bases and J lost 7, with 12 bases in between. CDR3 sequence: CASSLFGPNGELFF. As DNA, the CDR3 is TGTGCCAGCAGTTTGTTTGGACCCAACGGGGAGCTGTTTTTT.

This clonotype was found many times. The chain carries TRBV6-6 and TRBJ1-6; TRBD1 matches 7 bases. V lost 2 bases and J lost 10; bases outside the gene matches: 11. The germline V gene has CDR1 MNHNY and CDR2 SVGAGI (reference sequence). The CDR3 has 16 amino acids. CDR3 sequence reads: CASSYRGTEGRSPLHF. The CDR3 DNA sequence: TGTGCCAGCAGTTACCGCGGGACAGAGGGAAGGTCACCCCTCCACTTT.

CDR3 residues: CASSSEAGELFF. The DNA of the CDR3 is TGTGCCAGCAGCTCAGAAGCCGGGGAGCTGTTTTTT. The rearrangement uses TRBV7-6 and TRBJ2-2, with D uncertain. There are 12 residues in the CDR3. The V and J ends lost 4 bases and 6 bases respectively, with 6 bases between them. Germline V gene data show CDR1 as SGHVS and CDR2 as FNYEAQ. The whole variable domain, filled in from reference TRBV7-6 and TRBJ2-2, reads GAGVSQSPRYKVTKRGQDVALRCDPISGHVSLYWYRQALGQGPEFLTYFNYEAQQDKSGLPNDRFSAERPEGSISTLTIQRTEQRDSAMYRCASSSEAGELFFGEGSRLTVL.

The J gene is TRBJ2-5, the V gene TRBV9; 8 positions agree with TRBD1. The CDR3 has 17 amino acids. The V gene end was trimmed by 5 bases and the J gene end by 5 bases; junction bases not matched to a gene: 17. CDR1 and CDR2 from the germline V gene are SGDLS and YYNGEE. The CDR3: CASSPLGGRGPQETQYF. DNA for the CDR3: TGTGCCAGCAGTCCTCTCGGGGGCAGGGGGCCCCAGGAGACCCAGTACTTC.

The V call is TRBV4-1, the J call TRBJ2-7, with D hard to call. Trimming took off 0 bases at V and 1 base at J, with 10 bases between the two ends. The CDR3 consists of 15 residues. CDR1 MGHRA and CDR2 YSYEKL come from the germline V gene. Here the CDR3 reads CASSQELVASYEQYF. The CDR3 bases are TGCGCCAGCAGCCAAGAACTTGTGGCTTCCTACGAGCAGTACTTC.

The chain carries TRBV12-3 or TRBV12-4 and TRBJ1-1; D is ambiguous. V lost 7 bases and J 1 base, leaving 10 bases between the germline ends. CDR3 length: 13 residues. CDR3 sequence: CASNPVGNTEAFF. CDR3 coding DNA: TGTGCCAGCAACCCCGTAGGGAACACTGAAGCTTTCTTT.

This clonotype appeared a few times. This chain uses TRBV30 with TRBJ2-5; no clear D. This CDR3 spans 12 amino acids. In germline, CDR1 is GTSNPN, CDR2 SVGIG (reference sequence). V was cut by 3 bases and J by 1 base, with 6 bases left in between. The CDR3 DNA reads as TGTGCCTGGAGGGCTGGCCAAGAGACCCAGTACTTC. Translating gives CAWRAGQETQYF.

This clonotype was counted a few times. The chain combines TRBV27 with TRBJ2-5; 15 bases are a match to TRBD2. V was pared by 5 bases and J by 6 bases, with 7 bases of the junction left unmatched. The CDR3 totals 16 residues. CDR1 is MNHEY, CDR2 SMNVEV, per germline (reference sequence). CDR3 residues: CASSPPGLAGGQTQYF. The CDR3 DNA follows: TGTGCCAGCAGTCCGCCGGGACTAGCGGGGGGACAGACCCAGTACTTC.

The genes are TRBV6-6 and TRBJ1-3; maybe TRBD1 (5 bases). The germline V gene has CDR1 MNHNY and CDR2 SVGAGI (reference sequence). V was trimmed by 2 bases and J by 0 bases, leaving 11 bases between them. This CDR3 is 16 amino acids long. This CDR3 reads CASSYLQGDSGNTIYF. DNA for the CDR3: TGTGCCAGCAGTTACCTTCAAGGGGACTCTGGAAACACCATATATTTT.

This clonotype was recorded once. The V call is TRBV14, the J call TRBJ2-5; 7 nucleotides line up with TRBD1. The CDR3 consists of 15 residues. Germline V gene sequence: CDR1 SGHDN, CDR2 FVKESK. The trim removed 2 bases at V and 1 base at J, leaving 4 bases unmatched. Here the CDR3 DNA reads TGTGCCAGCAGCCAATGGACAGGCAGCCAAGAGACCCAGTACTTC. This gives the protein CASSQWTGSQETQYF.

The rearrangement joins TRBV20-1 to TRBJ2-3; 7 nucleotides agree with TRBD1. Germline V gene sequence: CDR1 DFQATT, CDR2 SNEGSKA (reference sequence). The CDR3 spans 15 residues. V lost 5 bases and J lost 1; bases outside the gene matches: 9. CDR3 region: CSAPTGVRGTDTQYF. CDR3 bases: TGCAGTGCTCCAACAGGGGTTAGGGGCACAGATACGCAGTATTTT.

A few counts support this clonotype. The chain carries TRBV12-3 or TRBV12-4 and TRBJ2-7; 9 bases map to TRBD1. The J segment lost 3 bases and the V segment lost 5 bases, leaving 2 bases of the junction unmatched. The CDR3 loop spans 13 amino acids. DNA for the CDR3: TGTGCCAGCAGTCGACAGGGGGTCTACGAGCAGTACTTC. It specifies CASSRQGVYEQYF.

This chain joins TRBV5-1 and TRBJ2-7; D tentatively reads TRBD1 or TRBD2 (5 bases each). The CDR3 totals 16 residues. V was trimmed by 0 bases and J by 1 base, leaving 14 bases between them. CDR1 and CDR2 from the germline V gene are SGHRS and YFSETQ. For the CDR3, the DNA is TGCGCCAGCAGCTTGGGTGCAGGGAGTAGTTCCTACGAGCAGTACTTC. The encoded protein is CASSLGAGSSSYEQYF.

The rearrangement links TRBV7-9 to TRBJ2-7; no firm D call. Germline V gives CDR1 SEHNR, CDR2 FQNEAQ (reference sequence). This CDR3 has 14 residues. V was cut by 0 bases and J by 6 bases, with 12 bases left in between. DNA of the CDR3: TGTGCCAGCAGCTTAGCGGTCGCTGAGCCCGAGCAGTACTTC. Translation gives CASSLAVAEPEQYF.

Comment on this clonotype: One end of the junction is discordant with germline, which a read error may explain. The V and J genes are TRBV5-1 and TRBJ1-6; 7 positions match TRBD1. CDR3 size: 15 residues. Germline V CDR1 and CDR2: SGHRS, YFSETQ. The CDR3 loop reads CASSLDPGGNSPLRF. The CDR3 nucleotides are TGCGCCAGCAGCTTGGATCCAGGGGGTAATTCACCCCTCCGCTTT.